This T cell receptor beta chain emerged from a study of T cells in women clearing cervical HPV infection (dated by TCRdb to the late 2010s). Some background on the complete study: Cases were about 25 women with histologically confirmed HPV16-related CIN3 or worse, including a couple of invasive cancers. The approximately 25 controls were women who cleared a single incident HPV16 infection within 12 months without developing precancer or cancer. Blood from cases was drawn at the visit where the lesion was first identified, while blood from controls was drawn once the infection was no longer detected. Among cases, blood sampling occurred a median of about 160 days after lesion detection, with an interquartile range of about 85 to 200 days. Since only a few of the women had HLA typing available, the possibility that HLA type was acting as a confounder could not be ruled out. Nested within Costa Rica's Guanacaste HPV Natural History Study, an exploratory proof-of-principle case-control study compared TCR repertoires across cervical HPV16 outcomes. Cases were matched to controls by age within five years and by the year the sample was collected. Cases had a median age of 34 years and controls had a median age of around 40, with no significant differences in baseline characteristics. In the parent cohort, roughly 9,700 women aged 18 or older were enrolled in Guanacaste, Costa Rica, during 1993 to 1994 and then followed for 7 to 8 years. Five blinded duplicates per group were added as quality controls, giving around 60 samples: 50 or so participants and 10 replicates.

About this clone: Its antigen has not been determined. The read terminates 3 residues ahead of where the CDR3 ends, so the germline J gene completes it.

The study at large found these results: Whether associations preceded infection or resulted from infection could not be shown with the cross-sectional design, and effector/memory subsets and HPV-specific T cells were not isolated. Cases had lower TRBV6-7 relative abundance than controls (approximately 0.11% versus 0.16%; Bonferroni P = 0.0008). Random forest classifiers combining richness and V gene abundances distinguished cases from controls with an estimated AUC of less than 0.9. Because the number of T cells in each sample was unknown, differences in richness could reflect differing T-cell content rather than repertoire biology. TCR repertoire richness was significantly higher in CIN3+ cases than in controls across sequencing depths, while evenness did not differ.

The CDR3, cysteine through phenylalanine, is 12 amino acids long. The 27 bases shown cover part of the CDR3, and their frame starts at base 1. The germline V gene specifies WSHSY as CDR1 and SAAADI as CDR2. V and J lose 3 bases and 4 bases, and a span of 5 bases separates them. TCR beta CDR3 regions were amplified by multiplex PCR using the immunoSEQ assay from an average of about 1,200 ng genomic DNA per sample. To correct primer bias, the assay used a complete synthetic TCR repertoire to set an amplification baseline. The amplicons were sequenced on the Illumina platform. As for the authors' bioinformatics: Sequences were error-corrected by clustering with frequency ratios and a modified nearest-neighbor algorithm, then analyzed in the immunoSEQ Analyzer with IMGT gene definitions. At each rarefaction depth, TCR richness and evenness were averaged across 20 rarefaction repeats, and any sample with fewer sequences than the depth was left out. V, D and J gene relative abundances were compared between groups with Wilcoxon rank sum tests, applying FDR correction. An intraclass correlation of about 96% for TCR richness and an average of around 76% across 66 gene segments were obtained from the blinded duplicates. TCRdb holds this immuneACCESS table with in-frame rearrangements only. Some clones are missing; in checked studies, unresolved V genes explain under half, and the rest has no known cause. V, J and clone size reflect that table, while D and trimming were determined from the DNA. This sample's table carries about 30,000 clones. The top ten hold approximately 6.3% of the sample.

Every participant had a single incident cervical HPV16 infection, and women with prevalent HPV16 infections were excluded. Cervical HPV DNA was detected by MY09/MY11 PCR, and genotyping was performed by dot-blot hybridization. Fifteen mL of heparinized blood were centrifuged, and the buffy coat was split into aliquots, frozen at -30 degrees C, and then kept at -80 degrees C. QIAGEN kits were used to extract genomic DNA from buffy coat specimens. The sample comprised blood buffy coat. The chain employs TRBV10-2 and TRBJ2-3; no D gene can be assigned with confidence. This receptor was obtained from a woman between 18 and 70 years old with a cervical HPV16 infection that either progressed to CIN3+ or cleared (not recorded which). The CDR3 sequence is CASSDSADTQYF. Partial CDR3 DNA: TGCGCCAGCAGTGATTCGGCAGATACG.